The clone carrying this T cell receptor beta chain was found a few times. What it recognizes is unknown. This specimen comes from a study of beta chain features in type 1 diabetes. The sequenced template was cDNA made from the entire isolated RNA. TCRdb's table, derived via immunoSEQ multiplex PCR, lists solely in-frame clones and lacks some. The sample shows 330,000 or so clones, around 13% of them seen only once. Study-wide findings and caveats: When Type 1 diabetes patients were examined, their TCRB CDR3s proved moderately but significantly shorter in all four CD4+ subsets. PCR might pick shorter templates more often, in the same way for patients and controls.

Purity above 95% was achieved in all sorted populations. Germline values: CDR1 SGHTA, CDR2 FQGNSA. The V and J ends lost 11 bases and 1 base respectively, with 12 bases between them. The CDR3 consists of 13 residues. Sequences were obtained from central memory CD4+ T cells from blood. This sequence joins TRBV7-2 and TRBJ2-1; D is unresolved. This TCR was recovered from a man younger than 45 in good health. CDR3 residues: CAVALGSYNEQFF. The DNA of the CDR3 is TGTGCCGTGGCTTTGGGTTCCTACAATGAGCAGTTCTTC.